Below, one T cell receptor beta chain is given with its context. Its target is unknown. This entry is derived from a study of cytomegalovirus exposure and HLA in healthy donors. General observations from the study: It was reported in a later analysis that an Asian-associated ancestry cluster showed fewer N-insertions than the roughly 620-donor mean. Researchers reported in a later analysis that a missense DCLRE1C variant was tied to TCR beta V- and J-gene trimming.

These donors, healthy bone marrow donors, were studied. Deletions cut 2 bases from V and 5 bases from J, with 9 bases between. CDR3 length: 14 amino acids. Germline lookup yields CDR1 SGHTA and CDR2 FQGNSA. PCR amplification relied on 60 Vbeta primers (plus 13 Jbeta primers). Repertoires were generated with immunoSEQ multiplex PCR, while TCRdb's copy carries only in-frame clones and drops some. The data contain some 170,000 clones, about 65% of them seen just once; the ten biggest clones take up roughly 3%. This rearrangement joins TRBV7-2 to TRBJ2-2, with a tentative D call TRBD2 (6 bases). The sequence derives from a woman in her thirties in good health and CMV-seronegative. Sequenced input: PBMCs. CDR3 DNA sequence: TGTGCCAGCAGCTTAAAGGGGAGGACCGGGGAGCTGTTTTTT. Protein: CASSLKGRTGELFF.